A selection of T cell receptor beta chains follows, all from one sample in a study of lymphopenia after photon versus proton radiotherapy. Sequencing was performed with immunoSEQ multiplex PCR; in TCRdb, only in-frame clones are kept and a portion is missing. The table has 16,000 or so clones, less than 90% seen once; the top ten hold 50% to 70%. The sequenced sample was peripheral blood, obtained from a patient treated with proton-based radiotherapy. Receptors originate from an older woman with cholangiocarcinoma. Some clones in this sample may be carry-over from other donors' samples. CDR3s include the opening cysteine and the closing phenylalanine or tryptophan. Each record gives: J gene, V gene, clone size, D gene, CDR3 protein, CDR3 DNA. The D gene is left open where the match is weak. Some rows have no size entry. The others give once, few or many, or a class for an expanded clone.

j_gene: TRBJ1-4
v_gene: TRBV5-1
abundance: once
d_gene: NA
CDR3aa: CASSLGVREAYEKLFF
CDR3nt: TGCGCCAGCAGCTTGGGGGTGCGAGAAGCATATGAAAAACTGTTTTTT

j_gene: TRBJ2-1
v_gene: TRBV5-1
abundance: once
d_gene: TRBD2
CDR3aa: CASRAGLAENNEQFF
CDR3nt: TGCGCCAGCAGGGCCGGACTAGCGGAAAACAATGAGCAGTTCTTC

j_gene: TRBJ1-1
v_gene: TRBV29-1
abundance: NA
d_gene: TRBD1
CDR3aa: CSVRDRGRFSEAFF
CDR3nt: TGCAGCGTTCGAGACAGGGGGCGCTTTTCCGAAGCTTTCTTT

j_gene: TRBJ2-7
v_gene: TRBV2
abundance: NA
d_gene: NA
CDR3aa: CASSWTEYEQYF
CDR3nt: TGTGCCAGCAGTTGGACAGAATACGAGCAGTACTTC

j_gene: TRBJ2-7
v_gene: TRBV12-5
abundance: NA
d_gene: NA
CDR3aa: CASGLAEVGEQYF
CDR3nt: TGTGCTAGTGGTTTGGCTGAGGTAGGAGAGCAGTACTTC

j_gene: TRBJ2-5
v_gene: TRBV9
abundance: NA
d_gene: TRBD1
CDR3aa: CARSAGETGLPETQYF
CDR3nt: TGTGCCCGCAGCGCCGGTGAGACAGGGTTACCAGAGACCCAGTACTTC

j_gene: TRBJ2-7
v_gene: TRBV4-1
abundance: NA
d_gene: TRBD2
CDR3aa: CASSQDQRGEQYF
CDR3nt: TGCGCCAGCAGCCAAGATCAGCGGGGGGAGCAGTACTTC

j_gene: TRBJ2-7
v_gene: TRBV7-8
abundance: NA
d_gene: NA
CDR3aa: CASSSVWAGTSSYEQYF
CDR3nt: TGTGCCAGCAGCTCTGTGTGGGCGGGAACGAGCTCCTACGAGCAGTACTTC

j_gene: TRBJ1-1
v_gene: TRBV30
abundance: few
d_gene: NA
CDR3aa: CAWSVGMGNTEAFF
CDR3nt: TGTGCCTGGAGTGTCGGAATGGGGAACACTGAAGCTTTCTTT

j_gene: TRBJ2-2
v_gene: TRBV7-9
abundance: few
d_gene: TRBD2
CDR3aa: CASSPGLAAGELFF
CDR3nt: TGTGCCAGCAGCCCAGGACTAGCCGCCGGGGAGCTGTTTTTT

j_gene: TRBJ2-7
v_gene: TRBV18
abundance: NA
d_gene: NA
CDR3aa: CASSPRSGEYEQYF
CDR3nt: TGTGCCAGCTCACCACGGTCAGGGGAATACGAGCAGTACTTC

j_gene: TRBJ2-3
v_gene: TRBV7-7
abundance: NA
d_gene: NA
CDR3aa: CASSLSLGLDTQYF
CDR3nt: TGTGCCAGCAGCCTTTCTCTGGGGCTGGATACGCAGTATTTT

j_gene: TRBJ2-2
v_gene: TRBV11-2
abundance: NA
d_gene: TRBD2
CDR3aa: CASSYGLDGILTGELFF
CDR3nt: TGTGCCAGCAGCTACGGACTAGATGGGATTTTGACCGGGGAGCTGTTTTTT

j_gene: TRBJ2-4
v_gene: TRBV13
abundance: NA
d_gene: TRBD2
CDR3aa: CATGTSGRAKNIQYF
CDR3nt: TGTGCCACCGGGACTAGCGGGAGGGCCAAAAACATTCAGTACTTC

j_gene: TRBJ2-4
v_gene: TRBV2
abundance: NA
d_gene: TRBD1
CDR3aa: CASGRDRGAKNIQYF
CDR3nt: TGTGCCAGCGGCCGGGACAGGGGAGCCAAAAACATTCAGTACTTC

j_gene: TRBJ2-5
v_gene: TRBV7-8
abundance: NA
d_gene: NA
CDR3aa: CASCFAGGEPQETQYF
CDR3nt: TGTGCCAGCTGTTTTGCTGGAGGGGAGCCCCAAGAGACCCAGTACTTC